This T cell receptor beta chain was recorded in a study of CD8 T cells in ankylosing spondylitis. Findings and limits, study-wide: Ankylosing spondylitis blood seemed to carry a telltale TCR beta motif made of seven or eight highly homologous variants.

This clonotype showed up just a few times. Antigen unknown. From the 5' RACE reads, TCRdb called clonotypes with MiXCR, one entry per CDR3 protein. Among 350,000 to 450,000 distinct CDR3 sequences, around 20% were seen once, and the ten largest hold over 10%. The CDR3 contains 16 residues. Germline assignment: CDR1 MNHEY and CDR2 SMNVEV (reference sequence). Trimming took off 6 bases at V and 1 base at J, with 16 bases between the two ends. This TCR came from a male donor with ankylosing spondylitis or in good health (not recorded which). The specimen was blood, either unsorted or a sorted T cell fraction (not recorded which). This chain uses TRBV27 with TRBJ2-1; D is perhaps TRBD1 (6 bases). The CDR3 region is CASRSDSRISYNEQFF. Written as DNA, the CDR3 is TGTGCCAGCAGATCGGACAGTCGGATTTCCTACAATGAGCAGTTCTTC.